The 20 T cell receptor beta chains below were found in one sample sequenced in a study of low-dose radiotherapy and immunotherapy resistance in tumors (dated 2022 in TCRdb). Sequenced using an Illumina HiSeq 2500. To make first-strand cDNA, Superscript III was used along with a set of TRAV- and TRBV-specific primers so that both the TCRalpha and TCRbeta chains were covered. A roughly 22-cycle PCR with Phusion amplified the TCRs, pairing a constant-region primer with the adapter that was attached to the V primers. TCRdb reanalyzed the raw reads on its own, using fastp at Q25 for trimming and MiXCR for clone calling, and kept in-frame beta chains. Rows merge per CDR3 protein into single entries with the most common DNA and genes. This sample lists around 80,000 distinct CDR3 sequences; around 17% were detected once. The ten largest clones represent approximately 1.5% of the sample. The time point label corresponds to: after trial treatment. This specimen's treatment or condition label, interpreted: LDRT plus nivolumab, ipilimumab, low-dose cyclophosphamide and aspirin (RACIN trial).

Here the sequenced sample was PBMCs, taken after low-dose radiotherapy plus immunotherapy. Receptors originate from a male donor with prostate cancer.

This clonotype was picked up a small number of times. This CDR3 reads CASSLAGGTSSGTQYF. CDR3 DNA sequence: TGTGCCAGCAGTTTGGCGGGAGGGACTAGCTCGGGGACCCAGTACTTC. This chain joins TRBV28 and TRBJ2-5; 9 bases are shared with TRBD2. This CDR3 has 16 residues. Germline-derived CDR1 and CDR2 are MDHEN and SYDVKM. The J segment lost 7 bases and the V segment lost 3 bases, leaving 12 bases of the junction unmatched.

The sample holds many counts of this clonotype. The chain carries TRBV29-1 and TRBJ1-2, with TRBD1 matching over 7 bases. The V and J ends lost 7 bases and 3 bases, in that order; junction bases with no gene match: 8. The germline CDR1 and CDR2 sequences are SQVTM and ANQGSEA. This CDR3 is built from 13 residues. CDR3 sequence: CSGSGTDDYGYTF. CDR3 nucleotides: TGCAGCGGCTCCGGGACAGATGACTATGGCTACACCTTC.

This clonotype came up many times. The CDR3 coding sequence is TGTGCCATCAGGGACAGGGGGAACACTGAAGCTTTCTTT. Protein sequence: CAIRDRGNTEAFF. The chain employs TRBV10-3 and TRBJ1-1, with 9 bases fitting TRBD1. Germline values: CDR1 ENHRY, CDR2 SYGVKD. The ends lost 6 bases at V and 1 base at J; junction bases unmatched: 0. The CDR3 loop spans 13 amino acids.

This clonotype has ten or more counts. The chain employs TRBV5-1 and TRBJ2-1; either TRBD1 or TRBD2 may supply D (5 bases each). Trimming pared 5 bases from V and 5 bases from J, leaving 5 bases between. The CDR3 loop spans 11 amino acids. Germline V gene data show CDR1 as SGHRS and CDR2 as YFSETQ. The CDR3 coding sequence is TGCGCCAGCAGGGGGGACAATGAGCAGTTCTTC. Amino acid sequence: CASRGDNEQFF.

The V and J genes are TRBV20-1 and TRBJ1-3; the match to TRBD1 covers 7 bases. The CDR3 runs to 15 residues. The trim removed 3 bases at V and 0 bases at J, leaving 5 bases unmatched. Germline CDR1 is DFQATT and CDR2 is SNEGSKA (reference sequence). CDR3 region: CSASHPGGSGNTIYF. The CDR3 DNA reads TGCAGTGCTAGTCATCCAGGGGGCTCTGGAAACACCATATATTTT.

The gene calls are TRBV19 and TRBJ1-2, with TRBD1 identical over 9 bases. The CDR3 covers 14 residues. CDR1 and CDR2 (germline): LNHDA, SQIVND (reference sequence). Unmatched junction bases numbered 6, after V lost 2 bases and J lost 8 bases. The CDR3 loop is CASSIKQGARGYTF. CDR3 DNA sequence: TGTGCCAGTAGTATAAAACAGGGGGCGCGCGGCTACACCTTC.

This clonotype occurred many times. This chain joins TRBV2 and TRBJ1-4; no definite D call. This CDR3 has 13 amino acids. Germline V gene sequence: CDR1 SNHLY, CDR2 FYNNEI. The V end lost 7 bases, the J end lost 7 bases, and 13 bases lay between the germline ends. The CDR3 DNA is TGTGCCAGCAATGAGTTAAGGGCTGAAAAACTGTTTTTT. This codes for CASNELRAEKLFF.

In DNA form, the CDR3 reads TGTGCCAGCAGTGAAGAACTAGCGGGAGGCGGCACCGGGGAGCTGTTTTTT. Translated, it gives CASSEELAGGGTGELFF. V gene TRBV6-4 combines with J gene TRBJ2-2, with 12 bases fitting TRBD2. J was trimmed by 4 bases and V by 3 bases; bases with no gene match: 6. The CDR3 spans 17 residues. CDR1 and CDR2 (germline): MRHNA, SNTAGT.

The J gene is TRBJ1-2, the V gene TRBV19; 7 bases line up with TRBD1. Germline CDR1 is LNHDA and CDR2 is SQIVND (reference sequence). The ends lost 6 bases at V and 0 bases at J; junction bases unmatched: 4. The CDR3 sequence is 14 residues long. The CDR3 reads CASRLGQANYGYTF. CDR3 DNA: TGTGCCAGTAGACTCGGACAGGCTAACTATGGCTACACCTTC.

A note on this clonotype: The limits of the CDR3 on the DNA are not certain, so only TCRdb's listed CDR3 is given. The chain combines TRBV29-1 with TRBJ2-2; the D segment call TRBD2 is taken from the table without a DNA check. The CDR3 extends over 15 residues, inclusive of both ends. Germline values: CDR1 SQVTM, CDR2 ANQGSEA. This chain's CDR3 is CSVAGLENTGELFFF.

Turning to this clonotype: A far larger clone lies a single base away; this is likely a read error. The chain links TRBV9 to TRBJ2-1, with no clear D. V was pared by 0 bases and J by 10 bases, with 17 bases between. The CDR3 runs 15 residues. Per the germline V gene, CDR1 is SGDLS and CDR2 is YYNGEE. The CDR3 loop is CASSVGAEPSDEQFF. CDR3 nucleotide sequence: TGTGCCAGCAGCGTAGGGGCAGAGCCCTCGGACGAGCAGTTCTTC.

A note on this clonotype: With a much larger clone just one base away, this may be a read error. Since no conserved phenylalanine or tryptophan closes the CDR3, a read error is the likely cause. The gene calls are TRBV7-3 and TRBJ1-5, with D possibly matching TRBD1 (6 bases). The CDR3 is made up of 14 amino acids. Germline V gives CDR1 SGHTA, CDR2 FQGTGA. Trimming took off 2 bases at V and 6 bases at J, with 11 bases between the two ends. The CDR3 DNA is TGTGCCAGCAGCTTAGGGGGGGCTTTTCAGCCCCAGCATTCT. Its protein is CASSLGGAFQPQHS.

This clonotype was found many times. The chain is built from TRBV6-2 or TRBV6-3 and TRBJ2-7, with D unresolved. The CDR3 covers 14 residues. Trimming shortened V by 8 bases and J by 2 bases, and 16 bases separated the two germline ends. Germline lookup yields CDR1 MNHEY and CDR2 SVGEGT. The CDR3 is CASGGRDSPYEQYF. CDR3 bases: TGTGCCAGCGGTGGAAGAGACTCGCCCTACGAGCAGTACTTC.

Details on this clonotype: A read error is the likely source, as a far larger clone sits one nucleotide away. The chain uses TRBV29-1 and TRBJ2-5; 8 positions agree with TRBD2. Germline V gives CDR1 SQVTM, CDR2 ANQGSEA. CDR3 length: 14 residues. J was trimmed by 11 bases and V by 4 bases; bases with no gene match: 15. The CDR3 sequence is CSVVGSGSVYEQYF. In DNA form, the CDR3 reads TGCAGCGTTGTAGGAAGCGGGAGCGTCTATGAGCAGTACTTC. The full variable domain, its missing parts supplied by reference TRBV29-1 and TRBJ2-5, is SAVISQKPSRDICQRGTSLTIQCQVDSQVTMMFWYRQQPGQSLTLIATANQGSEATYESGFVIDKFPISRPNLTFSTLTVSNMSPEDSSIYLCSVVGSGSVYEQYFGPGTRLLVL.

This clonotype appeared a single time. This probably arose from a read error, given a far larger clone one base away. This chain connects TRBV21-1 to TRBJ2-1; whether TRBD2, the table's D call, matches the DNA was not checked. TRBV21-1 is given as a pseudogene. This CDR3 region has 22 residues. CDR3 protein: CASSNDPETERAGTSINYEQFF. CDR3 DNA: TGTGCCAGCAGCAACGACCCAGAAACTGAAAGGGCCGGGACTAGCATCAACTACGAGCAGTTCTTC.

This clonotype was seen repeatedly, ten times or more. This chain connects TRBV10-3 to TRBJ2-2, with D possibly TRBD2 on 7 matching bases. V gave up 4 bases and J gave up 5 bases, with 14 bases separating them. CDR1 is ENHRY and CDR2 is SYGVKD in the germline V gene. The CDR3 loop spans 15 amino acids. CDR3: CAISVEQGGTGELFF. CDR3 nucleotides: TGTGCCATCAGTGTGGAACAGGGAGGGACCGGGGAGCTGTTTTTT.

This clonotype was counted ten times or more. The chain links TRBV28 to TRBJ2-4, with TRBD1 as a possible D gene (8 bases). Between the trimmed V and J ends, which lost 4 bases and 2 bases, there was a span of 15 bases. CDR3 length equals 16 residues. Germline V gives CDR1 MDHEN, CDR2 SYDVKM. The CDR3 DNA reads TGTGCCAGCAGTTCGAGCGGGACAGGATCCAAAAACATTCAGTACTTC. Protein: CASSSSGTGSKNIQYF. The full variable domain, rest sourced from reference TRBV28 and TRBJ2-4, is DVKVTQSSRYLVKRTGEKVFLECVQDMDHENMFWYRQDPGLGLRLIYFSYDVKMKEKGDIPEGYSVSREKKERFSLILESASTNQTSMYLCASSSSGTGSKNIQYFGAGTRLSVL.

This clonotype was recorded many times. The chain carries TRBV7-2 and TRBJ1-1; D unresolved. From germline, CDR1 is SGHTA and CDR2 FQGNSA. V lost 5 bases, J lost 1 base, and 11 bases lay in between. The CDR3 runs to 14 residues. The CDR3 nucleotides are TGTGCCAGCAGCCCCCGACGGTCGAACACTGAAGCTTTCTTT. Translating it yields CASSPRRSNTEAFF.

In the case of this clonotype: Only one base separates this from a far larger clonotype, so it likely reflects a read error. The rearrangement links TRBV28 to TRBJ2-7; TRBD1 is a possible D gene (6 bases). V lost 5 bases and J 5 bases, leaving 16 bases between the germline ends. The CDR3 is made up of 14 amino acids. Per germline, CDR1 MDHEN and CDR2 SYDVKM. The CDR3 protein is CASSESAGTNEQYF. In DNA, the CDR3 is TGTGCCAGCAGTGAGTCAGCAGGGACAAACGAGCAGTACTTC.

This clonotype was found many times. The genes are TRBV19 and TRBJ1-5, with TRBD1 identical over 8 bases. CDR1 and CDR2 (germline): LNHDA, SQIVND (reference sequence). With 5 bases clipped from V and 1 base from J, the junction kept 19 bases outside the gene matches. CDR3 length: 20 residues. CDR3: CASSPTLAGGQAGSNQPQHF. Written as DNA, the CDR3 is TGTGCCAGTAGTCCGACCCTGGCCGGGGGACAGGCTGGGAGCAATCAGCCCCAGCATTTT.